Shown below are 23 T cell receptor beta chains from a single sample sequenced in a study of blood T cells in healthy people across ages. With a J-beta primer mix and a sample-barcoded 5' primer, a second PCR ran about 6 to 11 cycles. TCRdb re-called the 5' RACE reads with MiXCR, one entry per CDR3 protein. The sample has 1,300,000 or so distinct CDR3 sequences, roughly 64% seen once. The material sequenced was blood. The receptors derive from a man younger than 35 in good health.

This chain links TRBV7-8 with TRBJ1-2; no firm D call. The CDR3 has 16 amino acids. Germline V gene lookup returns CDR1 SGHVS and CDR2 FQNEAQ. V lost 0 bases and J lost 2, with 13 bases in between. CDR3 DNA: TGTGCCAGCAGCTTAGCGCGCGGCAGGCGAAACTATGGCTACACCTTC. This gives the protein CASSLARGRRNYGYTF.

This clonotype was counted between two and nine times. The chain links TRBV5-1 to TRBJ2-5, with unresolved D. The CDR3 is made up of 15 amino acids. Trimming shortened V by 1 base and J by 0 bases, and 10 bases separated the two germline ends. Germline V lookup: CDR1 SGHRS, CDR2 YFSETQ. This chain's CDR3 is CASSLYLGYQETQYF. The CDR3 nucleotides read TGCGCCAGCAGCTTGTATCTCGGATACCAAGAGACCCAGTACTTC.

The chain is built from TRBV7-9 and TRBJ2-7, with D tentatively TRBD1 (6 bases). The CDR3 runs 16 residues. Germline V gene data show CDR1 as SEHNR and CDR2 as FQNEAQ (reference sequence). With 4 bases removed from V and 4 bases from J, the gap between germline ends came to 20 bases. CDR3 in amino acids: CASSSSGQTPGYEQYF. CDR3 DNA: TGTGCCAGCAGCTCCTCGGGACAAACCCCTGGGTACGAGCAGTACTTC.

Only a few counts were recorded for this clonotype. The rearrangement links TRBV30 to TRBJ2-5, with D perhaps TRBD1 or TRBD2 (5 bases each). The J call is uncertain, as TRBJ2-7 better fits the DNA end. The length of the CDR3 is 12 residues. Per germline, CDR1 GTSNPN and CDR2 SVGIG (reference sequence). The CDR3 region is CAWRGVTYEQYF. The CDR3 coding sequence is TGTGCCTGGAGGGGGGTAACCTACGAGCAGTACTTC.

The chain couples TRBV4-2 to TRBJ2-7; the D gene is possibly TRBD1 (6 bases). Trimming removed 4 bases from V and 3 bases from J, with 13 bases in between. This CDR3 has 14 residues. Germline V CDR1 and CDR2: LGHNA, YNFKEQ. Written as DNA, the CDR3 is TGTGCCAGCAGCCGGGACATCACTGGCTACGAGCAGTACTTC. Its protein product is CASSRDITGYEQYF.

This clonotype was seen only once. The chain recombines TRBV7-2 with TRBJ2-7, with D perhaps matching TRBD1 or TRBD2 (5 bases each). The CDR3 has 15 amino acids. V gave up 3 bases and J gave up 2 bases, with 14 bases separating them. Germline V gene sequence: CDR1 SGHTA, CDR2 FQGNSA. The CDR3 DNA is TGTGCCAGCAGCTTTTCGGGGACGGATCCCTACGAGCAGTACTTC. Protein: CASSFSGTDPYEQYF. The full variable domain, in which reference TRBV7-2 and TRBJ2-7 provide the parts outside the CDR3, is GAGVSQSPSNKVTEKGKDVELRCDPISGHTALYWYRQSLGQGLEFLIYFQGNSAPDKSGLPSDRFSAERTGGSVSTLTIQRTQQEDSAVYLCASSFSGTDPYEQYFGPGTRLTVT.

This sequence joins TRBV3-1 and TRBJ1-6, with 7 bases that match TRBD1. The germline V gene has CDR1 LGHDT and CDR2 YNNKEL (reference sequence). This CDR3 is 15 amino acids long. V lost 1 base, J lost 9 bases, and 6 bases stayed unmatched. For the CDR3, the DNA is TGTGCCAGCAGCCAAGGAGGGGACAGCTCTTCACCCCTCCACTTT. Its protein product is CASSQGGDSSSPLHF.

V usage is TRBV4-1 and J usage is TRBJ2-2; 8 nucleotides match TRBD1. The CDR3 extends over 15 amino acids. Germline V gene lookup returns CDR1 MGHRA and CDR2 YSYEKL. The ends lost 0 bases at V and 8 bases at J; junction bases unmatched: 5. CDR3 DNA sequence: TGCGCCAGCAGCCAAGACAGGGGGCTACTTGGGGAGCTGTTTTTT. Translating it yields CASSQDRGLLGELFF.

DNA for the CDR3: TGTGCCAGCAGGGTCCTTTGGACAGGAGACACCGGGGAGCTGTTTTTT. Amino acids: CASRVLWTGDTGELFF. The chain recombines TRBV28 with TRBJ2-2; 7 bases line up with TRBD1. Germline V CDR1 and CDR2: MDHEN, SYDVKM. This CDR3 comprises 16 residues. The V segment lost 6 bases and the J segment 3 bases; nucleotides outside the gene matches: 10.

The rearrangement links TRBV7-9 to TRBJ2-3; TRBD1 matches at 8 bases. The CDR3 loop spans 16 amino acids. Unmatched junction bases numbered 8, after V lost 4 bases and J lost 2 bases. Germline CDR1 reads SEHNR; CDR2 reads FQNEAQ (reference sequence). CDR3 amino acids: CASSSPTGVNTDTQYF. CDR3 bases: TGTGCCAGCAGCTCACCGACAGGGGTTAACACAGATACGCAGTATTTT.

As for this clonotype: An end of the junction differs from the germline gene, which may be a read error. The rearrangement links TRBV27 to TRBJ1-1, with D possibly being TRBD1 (5 bases). CDR3 length: 17 residues. Germline CDR1 reads MNHEY; CDR2 reads SMNVEV (reference sequence). The DNA of the CDR3 is TGTGCCAACAGTCGCCACCGGGGACGCTCCATGAACACTGAAGCTTTCTTT. Translating it yields CANSRHRGRSMNTEAFF.

V gene TRBV7-9 combines with J gene TRBJ1-2; 9 nucleotides align to TRBD1. J gave up 6 bases and V 3 bases, and 11 bases lay outside the gene matches. Germline values: CDR1 SEHNR, CDR2 FQNEAQ (reference sequence). The CDR3 spans 16 residues. The CDR3 reads CASSFVTGGGMDGYTF. The CDR3 nucleotides read TGTGCCAGCAGCTTTGTTACAGGGGGCGGAATGGATGGCTACACCTTC.

Comment on this clonotype: This may stem from a read error, because a much larger clone lies one nucleotide away. J is TRBJ1-1 and V is TRBV29-1; no firm D call. Deletions cut 4 bases from V and 0 bases from J, with 3 bases between. The CDR3 is 11 amino acids. Germline V gene sequence: CDR1 SQVTM, CDR2 ANQGSEA. This CDR3 is CSVVMNTEAFF. CDR3 bases: TGCAGCGTTGTCATGAACACTGAAGCTTTCTTT.

This sequence joins TRBV27 and TRBJ1-4; D call uncertain. CDR1 and CDR2 (germline): MNHEY, SMNVEV (reference sequence). With 5 bases removed from V and 0 bases from J, the gap between germline ends came to 7 bases. CDR3 length: 14 residues. The CDR3 region has the DNA TGTGCCAGCAGTGGATCTGCAACTAATGAAAAACTGTTTTTT. It encodes CASSGSATNEKLFF.

This clonotype was counted only a few times. The chain joins TRBV15 to TRBJ2-7, with 7 bases matching TRBD2. Losses at the gene ends were 0 bases for V and 9 bases for J; bases not matched to a gene: 14. The germline V gene has CDR1 LNHNV and CDR2 YYDKDF (reference sequence). This CDR3 is 16 amino acids long. CDR3 in amino acids: CATSRDWASGTSGQYF. DNA for the CDR3: TGTGCCACCAGCAGAGATTGGGCTAGCGGTACCTCGGGGCAGTACTTC.

The V call is TRBV27, the J call TRBJ2-1; no firm D call. The germline V gene has CDR1 MNHEY and CDR2 SMNVEV (reference sequence). The CDR3 is made up of 14 amino acids. Trimming took 3 bases from V and 5 from J, leaving 11 bases between them. The CDR3 nucleotides are TGTGCCAGCAGTTTTGAAGTCTGGGACAATGAGCAGTTCTTC. Amino acid sequence: CASSFEVWDNEQFF.

The genes are TRBV25-1 and TRBJ2-1, with TRBD1 identical over 9 bases. The junction had 11 bases not matched to a gene; V was cut back by 4 bases and J by 7 bases. This CDR3 spans 16 amino acids. Germline-derived CDR1 and CDR2 are MGHDK and SYGVNS. CDR3 loop: CASSAPTGGRANEQFF. Here the CDR3 DNA reads TGTGCCAGCAGTGCCCCCACAGGGGGCAGGGCGAATGAGCAGTTCTTC. Using reference TRBV25-1 and TRBJ2-1 for the parts outside the CDR3, the full variable domain is EADIYQTPRYLVIGTGKKITLECSQTMGHDKMYWYQQDPGMELHLIHYSYGVNSTEKGDLSSESTVSRIRTEHFPLTLESARPSHTSQYLCASSAPTGGRANEQFFGPGTRLTVL.

J is TRBJ2-3 and V is TRBV10-3, with TRBD2 matching 10 bases. Germline V gene sequence: CDR1 ENHRY, CDR2 SYGVKD. This CDR3 comprises 17 residues. The ends lost 0 bases at V and 1 base at J; junction bases unmatched: 4. DNA for the CDR3: TGTGCCATCAGTGAGTCCCCTAGCGGGGGTGGCACAGATACGCAGTATTTT. It codes for CAISESPSGGGTDTQYF.

This sequence joins TRBV7-2 and TRBJ2-3; D might be TRBD1 (5 bases). The CDR3 extends over 14 amino acids. Trimming pared 3 bases from V and 6 bases from J, leaving 13 bases between. The V gene's germline CDR1 is SGHTA and CDR2 FQGNSA. The CDR3 is CASSLFQSGDTQYF. The CDR3 coding sequence is TGTGCCAGCAGCTTGTTCCAGTCAGGGGATACGCAGTATTTT.

In regard to this clonotype: One end of the junction is discordant with germline, which a read error may explain. The V gene is TRBV3-1, the J gene TRBJ1-4; the D gene is possibly TRBD1 (5 bases). Germline V gene data show CDR1 as LGHDT and CDR2 as YNNKEL (reference sequence). This CDR3 region has 15 residues. The CDR3 protein is CASSHFRDGNEELFF. As DNA, the CDR3 is TGTGCCAGCAGCCATTTTCGGGACGGGAATGAAGAACTGTTTTTT.

The chain employs TRBV5-1 and TRBJ2-2, with 9 bases lining up with TRBD1. Germline V gives CDR1 SGHRS, CDR2 YFSETQ. There are 14 residues in the CDR3. V was clipped by 8 bases and J by 1 base; unmatched bases: 3. CDR3 sequence: CASTTGGNTGELFF. CDR3 in DNA: TGCGCCAGTACGACAGGGGGGAACACCGGGGAGCTGTTTTTT.

The V and J genes are TRBV12-5 and TRBJ2-2; 7 bases align to TRBD1. CDR1 and CDR2 (germline): LGHNT, FRNRAP. This CDR3 has 14 amino acids. Trimming cost V 5 bases and J 7 bases; bases outside gene matches: 7. The CDR3 spells CASGDGQEDGELFF. As DNA, the CDR3 is TGTGCTAGTGGTGACGGACAGGAGGACGGGGAGCTGTTTTTT.

This clonotype came up a few times. The rearrangement links TRBV20-1 to TRBJ2-1, with TRBD2 matching 15 bases. CDR3 length equals 15 residues. V lost 6 bases to trimming and J lost 5 bases; unmatched junction nucleotides: 5. CDR1 is DFQATT, CDR2 SNEGSKA, per germline (reference sequence). The CDR3 loop is CSAEGLAGGNNEQFF. DNA of the CDR3: TGCAGTGCGGAGGGACTAGCGGGAGGAAACAATGAGCAGTTCTTC.